This entry lists 21 T cell receptor beta chains sequenced from one sample in a study of shared clonotypes between healthy human individuals. Using immunoSEQ multiplex PCR, the repertoire was profiled, and TCRdb retains in-frame clones only, with some absent. The sample has about 1 million clones; around 76% are singletons. Sequencing used memory CD4+ T cells sorted from blood. The subset was: CD45RA-negative fraction. The receptor set was obtained from a man aged 18-30 years in good health.

This chain joins TRBV5-4 and TRBJ2-3; possible D gene TRBD1, 6 bases. CDR1 and CDR2 from the germline V gene are SGHNT and YYREEE (reference sequence). Trimming stripped 4 bases from V and 2 bases from J, with 17 bases between. The CDR3 covers 16 residues. The CDR3 nucleotides are TGTGCCAGCAGCCCGGACAGCCTTCGTTTCACAGATACGCAGTATTTT. Protein product: CASSPDSLRFTDTQYF.

The gene calls are TRBV21-1 and TRBJ2-2; no DNA check was done on the table's D call, TRBD1. TRBV21-1 represents a pseudogene. The CDR3 is 19 amino acids. For the CDR3, the DNA is TGTGCCAGCAGCAAGACCCTCCTCCGAGGACAGGGGAGAACCGGGGAGCTGTTTTTT. Translated, it gives CASSKTLLRGQGRTGELFF.

On this clone itself: This specimen includes other DNA sequences encoding the same CDR3. The chain is built from TRBV18 and TRBJ2-2; possibly TRBD1 for D (5 bases). The CDR3 is 13 amino acids. The germline CDR1 and CDR2 sequences are KGHSH and LQKENI. Trimming stripped 6 bases from V and 1 base from J, with 6 bases between. CDR3: CASSGQNTGELFF. The CDR3 DNA follows: TGTGCCAGCTCCGGACAGAACACCGGGGAGCTGTTTTTT.

The chain recombines TRBV5-1 with TRBJ1-4; D gene unclear. CDR3 length: 17 amino acids. The V end was cut by 4 bases, the J end by 0 bases, with 16 bases between. Per the germline V gene, CDR1 is SGHRS and CDR2 is YFSETQ. The CDR3 DNA reads TGCGCCAGCAGCCTAGGTGGCAGATTAGCAACTAATGAAAAACTGTTTTTT. Translated: CASSLGGRLATNEKLFF.

The chain links TRBV5-6 to TRBJ1-6; weak D call: TRBD1 (5 bases). Trimming pared 4 bases from V and 9 bases from J, leaving 17 bases between. The CDR3 totals 15 residues. Per the germline V gene, CDR1 is SGHDT and CDR2 is YYEEEE. CDR3 bases: TGTGCCAGCAGCCCCTTTGGGGCCAGCGGTTCACCCCTCCACTTT. The encoded protein is CASSPFGASGSPLHF.

The V call is TRBV15, the J call TRBJ2-3; D unresolved. The CDR3 consists of 15 residues. Germline loops: CDR1 LNHNV, CDR2 YYDKDF (reference sequence). V was trimmed by 2 bases and J by 2 bases, leaving 11 bases between them. Here the CDR3 DNA reads TGTGCCACCAGCAGATTCGGGCCAAACACAGATACGCAGTATTTT. It translates to CATSRFGPNTDTQYF.

The chain joins TRBV7-9 to TRBJ2-1, with D perhaps matching TRBD1 or TRBD2 (5 bases each). V was shortened by 5 bases and J by 7 bases, with 15 bases between the two germline ends. CDR3 length: 14 residues. Germline loops: CDR1 SEHNR, CDR2 FQNEAQ (reference sequence). In DNA form, the CDR3 reads TGTGCCAGCAGCGGGGCTGGGTGGAGGAATGAGCAGTTCTTC. Its translation is CASSGAGWRNEQFF.

This clone was recorded only once. This chain connects TRBV5-1 to TRBJ2-2; TRBD1 aligns across 9 bases. The CDR3 runs to 17 residues. V shed 4 bases, J shed 0 bases, and the junction held 7 bases outside the gene matches. Looked up from germline, CDR1 is SGHRS and CDR2 is YFSETQ. CDR3 amino acids: CASSPRGQGANTGELFF. The CDR3 DNA follows: TGCGCCAGCAGCCCTAGGGGACAGGGAGCGAACACCGGGGAGCTGTTTTTT.

The chain combines TRBV28 with TRBJ2-6; 7 nucleotides align to TRBD1. The CDR3 extends over 16 amino acids. CDR1 and CDR2 (germline): MDHEN, SYDVKM. After removal of 5 bases from V and 1 base from J, the junction contained 5 bases not matched to a gene. The CDR3 DNA reads TGTGCCAGCAGTAGATACAGGGGTTCTGGGGCCAACGTCCTGACTTTC. Amino acid sequence: CASSRYRGSGANVLTF.

The V gene is TRBV7-2, the J gene TRBJ1-4; 9 bases align to TRBD1. This CDR3 is 17 amino acids long. The V segment lost 4 bases and the J segment 7 bases; nucleotides outside the gene matches: 13. CDR1 SGHTA and CDR2 FQGNSA come from the germline V gene. The CDR3 region is CASSSSLTGGAGEKLFF. Here the CDR3 DNA reads TGTGCCAGCAGCTCCAGCCTAACAGGGGGCGCAGGTGAAAAACTGTTTTTT.

The CDR3 loop is CASSESGGRDNEKLFF. The DNA for the CDR3 is TGTGCCAGCAGTGAGAGCGGGGGGAGAGATAATGAAAAACTGTTTTTT. The V gene is TRBV6-1, the J gene TRBJ1-4; possibly TRBD1 for D (5 bases). The germline V and J ends were trimmed by 3 bases and 4 bases, with 15 bases remaining between them. The CDR3 extends over 16 amino acids. CDR1 MNHNS and CDR2 SASEGT come from the germline V gene.

This clone appeared a few times. This sequence joins TRBV6-5 and TRBJ2-7, with D tentatively TRBD2 (6 bases). The CDR3 contains 13 residues. The V gene's germline CDR1 is MNHEY and CDR2 SVGAGI. Trimming stripped 11 bases from V and 7 bases from J, with 21 bases between. The chain's CDR3 is CASTWASGREQYF. The CDR3 DNA is TGTGCCTCCACGTGGGCTAGTGGGAGGGAGCAGTACTTC.

This chain uses TRBV6-6 with TRBJ1-5, with D unresolved. Trimming took off 4 bases at V and 3 bases at J, with 7 bases between the two ends. The CDR3 covers 13 residues. The germline V gene encodes CDR1 MNHNY and CDR2 SVGAGI (reference sequence). For the CDR3, the DNA is TGTGCCAGCAGTTCCGTCTACAATCAGCCCCAGCATTTT. It translates to CASSSVYNQPQHF.

The chain is built from TRBV30 and TRBJ1-5; no firm D call. V was shortened by 1 base and J by 2 bases, with 18 bases between the two germline ends. Germline CDR1 is GTSNPN and CDR2 is SVGIG (reference sequence). CDR3 length equals 17 residues. CDR3 DNA: TGTGCCTGGAGTGGAGTCGGTTTCGGGTCCGGCAATCAGCCCCAGCATTTT. It translates to CAWSGVGFGSGNQPQHF.

The V and J genes are TRBV28 and TRBJ2-3; 7 bases are shared with TRBD1. The J segment lost 4 bases and the V segment lost 4 bases, leaving 5 bases of the junction unmatched. Germline lookup yields CDR1 MDHEN and CDR2 SYDVKM. There are 14 residues in the CDR3. The CDR3 region is CASSWGTVPDTQYF. The CDR3, as DNA: TGTGCCAGCAGTTGGGGGACAGTCCCAGATACGCAGTATTTT.

The chain joins TRBV5-1 to TRBJ1-2; D is ambiguous. Trimming took 4 bases from V and 7 from J, leaving 23 bases between them. Germline-derived CDR1 and CDR2 are SGHRS and YFSETQ. The CDR3 has 16 amino acids. CDR3 sequence: CASSPAPVATSGGYTF. In DNA form, the CDR3 reads TGCGCCAGCAGCCCGGCCCCAGTAGCAACCAGCGGTGGCTACACCTTC.

The V gene is TRBV10-3, the J gene TRBJ2-7; the match to TRBD2 covers 9 bases. Germline CDR1 and CDR2: ENHRY and SYGVKD. The CDR3 has 18 residues. Trimming took 4 bases from V and 3 from J; bases not matched to a gene: 16. The CDR3 region is CAISVGSGSSQSLYEQYF. CDR3 nucleotides: TGTGCCATCAGTGTCGGTAGCGGGAGTTCCCAGTCTCTCTACGAGCAGTACTTC.

This chain connects TRBV5-1 to TRBJ2-7; D is possibly TRBD1 (6 bases). There are 14 residues in the CDR3. CDR1 SGHRS and CDR2 YFSETQ come from the germline V gene. The V end was cut by 4 bases, the J end by 7 bases, with 18 bases between. CDR3: CASSLQGTTTEQYF. CDR3 DNA sequence: TGCGCCAGCAGCCTTCAGGGGACGACAACAGAGCAGTACTTC. Full variable domain (remainder filled in from reference TRBV5-1 and TRBJ2-7): KAGVTQTPRYLIKTRGQQVTLSCSPISGHRSVSWYQQTPGQGLQFLFEYFSETQRNKGNFPGRFSGRQFSNSRSEMNVSTLELGDSALYLCASSLQGTTTEQYFGPGTRLTVT.

The V gene is TRBV20-1, the J gene TRBJ2-3, with D tentatively TRBD2 (6 bases). Trimming pared 5 bases from V and 6 bases from J, leaving 9 bases between. The CDR3 contains 11 residues. Germline CDR1 reads DFQATT; CDR2 reads SNEGSKA (reference sequence). The CDR3 spells CSASEGDTQYF. CDR3 DNA sequence: TGCAGTGCTTCGGAGGGGGATACGCAGTATTTT.

V and J are TRBV7-8 and TRBJ2-5, with unresolved D. Trimming left V 5 bases short and J 2 bases short, with 12 bases between. Germline V gene lookup returns CDR1 SGHVS and CDR2 FQNEAQ. The CDR3 runs 14 residues. The CDR3 region is CASSPATLQETQYF. The CDR3 DNA sequence: TGTGCCAGCAGCCCCGCGACCTTACAAGAGACCCAGTACTTC.

This clone was found once. The chain combines TRBV7-2 with TRBJ2-5; D not certain. The CDR3 totals 15 residues. Trimming stripped 2 bases from V and 5 bases from J, with 15 bases between. CDR1 SGHTA and CDR2 FQGNSA come from the germline V gene. This chain's CDR3 is CASSLKRPLGETQYF. CDR3 nucleotide sequence: TGTGCCAGCAGCTTAAAACGCCCTTTAGGGGAGACCCAGTACTTC. The full variable domain, in which reference TRBV7-2 and TRBJ2-5 provide the parts outside the CDR3, is GAGVSQSPSNKVTEKGKDVELRCDPISGHTALYWYRQSLGQGLEFLIYFQGNSAPDKSGLPSDRFSAERTGGSVSTLTIQRTQQEDSAVYLCASSLKRPLGETQYFGPGTRLLVL.